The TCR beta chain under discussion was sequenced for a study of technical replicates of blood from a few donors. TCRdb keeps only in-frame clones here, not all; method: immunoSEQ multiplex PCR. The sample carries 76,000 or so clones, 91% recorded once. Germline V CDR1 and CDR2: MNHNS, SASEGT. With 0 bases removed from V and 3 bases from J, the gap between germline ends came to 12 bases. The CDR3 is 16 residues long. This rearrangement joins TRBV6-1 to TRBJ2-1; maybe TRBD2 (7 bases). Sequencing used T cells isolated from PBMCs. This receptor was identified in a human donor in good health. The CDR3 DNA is TGTGCCAGCAGTGAAGCCGGGGGCGGGGGCTACAATGAGCAGTTCTTC. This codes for CASSEAGGGGYNEQFF.